This record covers a single T cell receptor (beta chain). The data derive from a study of OX40 agonist ivuxolimab in advanced cancers. Study-wide background: Among those treated, three patients had partial responses, one with hepatocellular carcinoma and two with cutaneous melanoma.

The assay was immunoSEQ multiplex PCR, and TCRdb's table has in-frame clones only and misses some. The sample has 10,000 to 13,000 clones, over 65% seen once. Trimming at V came to 7 bases and at J to 5 bases, leaving 5 bases not matched to a gene. CDR3 length: 14 amino acids. CDR1 is LNHNV, CDR2 YYDKDF, per germline (reference sequence). The rearrangement links TRBV15 to TRBJ2-1; 10 bases agree with TRBD1. The sequenced sample was CD4+ or CD8+ T cells sorted from blood, obtained in a trial of the OX40 agonist ivuxolimab. This TCR derives from an adult with an advanced solid tumor such as melanoma, head and neck, liver or kidney cancer. The CDR3 DNA sequence: TGTGCCACCACCCGGGACAGGGGCCACAATGAGCAGTTCTTC. The encoded protein is CATTRDRGHNEQFF.